This TCR beta chain was sequenced for a study of T cell responses to AZD1222 COVID-19 vaccine. TCRdb's copy holds only in-frame clones and misses some; the assay was immunoSEQ multiplex PCR. The sample holds 100,000 to 120,000 clones, 89% seen once. Germline CDR1 is MNHNY and CDR2 is SVGAGI (reference sequence). V was clipped by 0 bases and J by 0 bases, with 12 bases between them. This CDR3 comprises 16 residues. The specimen was peripheral blood, collected 28 days after the second AZD1222 dose. The gene calls are TRBV6-6 and TRBJ2-7; maybe TRBD2 (6 bases). The sequence was collected from an adult who received the AZD1222 COVID-19 vaccine. The CDR3 nucleotides read TGTGCCAGCAGTTACTCGCGGGGTTTGAGCTCCTACGAGCAGTACTTC. It specifies CASSYSRGLSSYEQYF.